The rows below give T cell receptor beta chains drawn from one sample of a study of blood T cell repertoires in COVID-19. Sequencing was performed with immunoSEQ multiplex PCR; in TCRdb, only in-frame clones are kept and a portion is missing. This sample has roughly 260,000 clones, with 70% to 90% found just once. The specimen was PBMCs or T cells enriched from blood (not recorded which). The receptors originated from a woman aged 45-60 years who had recovered from COVID-19. The CDR3 runs from the conserved cysteine through the conserved F or W. Each record gives: clone size, J gene, V gene, D gene, CDR3 protein, CDR3 DNA. D genes are given only for firm matches. Size tells how often a clone was seen (once, few, many) or the class of an expanded clone, and some rows leave it out.

NA,TRBJ2-1,TRBV27,NA,CASSHRGSGVYNEQFF,TGTGCCAGCAGCCACCGCGGTAGCGGAGTCTACAATGAGCAGTTCTTC
NA,TRBJ1-2,TRBV28,NA,CASSLSGYYGYTF,TGTGCCAGCAGTTTAAGCGGGTACTATGGCTACACCTTC
medium-sized,TRBJ2-1,TRBV30,TRBD2,CAWKPGLANNEQFF,TGTGCCTGGAAACCGGGACTAGCTAATAATGAGCAGTTCTTC
NA,TRBJ1-5,TRBV5-1,NA,CASSLTPRQVSNQPQHF,TGCGCCAGCAGCTTGACCCCTCGACAGGTTAGCAATCAGCCCCAGCATTTT
NA,TRBJ1-1,TRBV11-2,NA,CASSLRRVRDWETNTEAFF,TGTGCCAGCAGCTTAAGAAGGGTCCGGGACTGGGAAACGAACACTGAAGCTTTCTTT
NA,TRBJ2-7,TRBV2,TRBD2,CASTQGLAGEASYEQYF,TGTGCCAGCACTCAAGGGCTAGCGGGAGAAGCGTCCTACGAGCAGTACTTC
NA,TRBJ2-1,TRBV10-2,TRBD2,CASSESRGLAGRGSSYNEQFF,TGCGCCAGCAGTGAGTCGAGAGGACTAGCGGGGAGGGGGAGCTCCTACAATGAGCAGTTCTTC
NA,TRBJ2-1,TRBV6-4,TRBD2,CATSREGNEQFF,TGTGCCACCAGCCGGGAGGGCAATGAGCAGTTCTTC
NA,TRBJ1-3,TRBV7-9,NA,CASSQDSSGNTIYF,TGTGCCAGCAGTCAGGACAGCTCTGGAAACACCATATATTTT
NA,TRBJ2-3,TRBV7-8,NA,CASNSHEVEGTDTQYF,TGTGCCAGCAACTCCCACGAGGTGGAGGGCACAGATACGCAGTATTTT
NA,TRBJ2-1,TRBV6-4,NA,CASSVGSTYNEQFF,TGTGCCAGCAGTGTCGGGAGTACCTACAATGAGCAGTTCTTC
few,TRBJ2-7,TRBV27,NA,CASSRRPDRTSSYEQYF,TGTGCCAGCAGTCGCAGGCCCGACAGGACGAGCTCCTACGAGCAGTACTTC
NA,TRBJ2-7,TRBV7-3,TRBD2,CASSLKVGGSYSYEQYF,TGTGCCAGCAGCCTAAAGGTGGGGGGGTCCTACTCCTACGAGCAGTACTTC
NA,TRBJ1-1,TRBV2,TRBD1,CASSLSTGGLGAFF,TGTGCCAGCAGCCTGTCCACAGGGGGCCTTGGAGCTTTCTTT
NA,TRBJ1-6,TRBV27,NA,CASRDFGDFNSPLHF,TGTGCCAGCAGAGACTTTGGGGACTTCAATTCACCCCTCCACTTT
NA,TRBJ1-2,TRBV28,NA,CASSIPQWAGYTF,TGTGCCAGCAGTATACCCCAATGGGCTGGCTACACCTTC
NA,TRBJ1-1,TRBV10-3,NA,CAIIPDLKTEAFF,TGTGCCATAATACCTGACTTGAAAACTGAAGCTTTCTTT
NA,TRBJ2-7,TRBV4-2,NA,CASSQEGASHGEQYF,TGTGCCAGCAGCCAAGAAGGGGCCTCTCATGGCGAGCAGTACTTC
NA,TRBJ2-7,TRBV15,TRBD1,CATSRNQGTGVGEQYF,TGTGCCACCAGCAGGAATCAAGGGACAGGGGTGGGGGAGCAGTACTTC
NA,TRBJ2-3,TRBV2,NA,CASTRQSTDTQYF,TGTGCCAGCACCCGACAGTCCACAGATACGCAGTATTTT
NA,TRBJ2-3,TRBV3-1/TRBV3-2,TRBD2,CASSPAGTSVTDTQYF,TGTGCCAGCAGCCCAGCCGGGACTAGCGTCACAGATACGCAGTATTTT
NA,TRBJ1-3,TRBV7-2,NA,CASRTDSSGNTIYF,TGTGCCAGCAGGACAGACAGCTCTGGAAACACCATATATTTT
NA,TRBJ2-2,TRBV19,TRBD2,CASSLAGTGELFF,TGTGCCAGTAGTCTAGCGGGCACCGGGGAGCTGTTTTTT
NA,TRBJ2-5,TRBV27,TRBD1,CASSPLDRGAPTETQYF,TGTGCCAGCAGTCCCCTGGACAGGGGCGCCCCGACGGAGACCCAGTACTTC
NA,TRBJ2-7,TRBV28,NA,CASSSHARVGYEQYF,TGTGCCAGCAGTTCCCACGCCAGGGTTGGATACGAGCAGTACTTC
NA,TRBJ2-1,TRBV3-1/TRBV3-2,NA,CASSQDRGLGYNEQFF,TGTGCCAGCAGCCAAGATCGCGGGTTGGGATACAATGAGCAGTTCTTC
NA,TRBJ2-5,TRBV10-3,NA,CAISEETGRQETQYF,TGTGCCATCAGTGAGGAGACAGGCAGACAAGAGACCCAGTACTTC
NA,TRBJ2-7,TRBV28,TRBD2,CASSSPAGGPYEQYF,TGTGCCAGCAGTTCTCCAGCGGGAGGGCCCTACGAGCAGTACTTC
NA,TRBJ1-2,TRBV28,NA,CASQVWDYGYTF,TGTGCCAGCCAGGTGTGGGACTATGGCTACACCTTC
NA,TRBJ2-2,TRBV18,NA,CASSPPSTGELFF,TGTGCCAGCTCACCCCCCTCCACCGGGGAGCTGTTTTTT
NA,TRBJ1-5,TRBV19,NA,CASSITESGHQPQHF,TGTGCCAGTAGTATCACAGAGAGTGGGCATCAGCCCCAGCATTTT
NA,TRBJ1-6,TRBV28,NA,CASSLRGINSPLHF,TGTGCCAGCAGTTTGCGAGGGATTAATTCACCCCTCCACTTT
NA,TRBJ2-1,TRBV7-9,NA,CASSSRGVLFF,TGTGCCAGCAGCTCCAGGGGGGTGTTATTCTTC
once,TRBJ1-6,TRBV19,TRBD1,CASTGTGGNSPLHF,TGTGCCAGTACGGGCACAGGGGGTAATTCACCCCTCCACTTT
few,TRBJ2-7,TRBV28,TRBD1,CASSFGTGTYEQYF,TGTGCCAGCAGTTTTGGGACAGGAACCTACGAGCAGTACTTC
NA,TRBJ2-1,TRBV27,TRBD2,CASSPRLAGGPRNEQFF,TGTGCCAGCAGCCCCCGGCTAGCGGGAGGGCCAAGGAATGAGCAGTTCTTC
NA,TRBJ2-7,TRBV9,TRBD1,CASSPGTGGHEQYF,TGTGCCAGCAGCCCAGGGACAGGAGGCCACGAGCAGTACTTC
NA,TRBJ1-1,TRBV5-1,NA,CASGSGLGTEAFF,TGCGCCAGCGGCTCAGGCTTAGGAACTGAAGCTTTCTTT
NA,TRBJ2-1,TRBV3-1/TRBV3-2,NA,CASSQTGAYNEQFF,TGTGCCAGCAGCCAAACGGGGGCCTACAATGAGCAGTTCTTC
NA,TRBJ2-1,TRBV5-6,TRBD2,CASSISGTSGSYEQFF,TGTGCCAGCAGCATCTCCGGGACTAGCGGGAGTTATGAGCAGTTCTTC
once,TRBJ2-3,TRBV18,NA,CASSPGTSSDTQYF,TGTGCCAGCTCACCAGGCACTAGCTCGGATACGCAGTATTTT
NA,TRBJ1-2,TRBV5-6,TRBD1,CASSKPGQTYGYTF,TGTGCCAGCAGCAAACCGGGACAGACCTATGGCTACACCTTC
NA,TRBJ1-5,TRBV15,TRBD1,CATSRSRDRVGNQPQHF,TGTGCCACCAGCAGATCTCGGGACAGGGTTGGCAATCAGCCCCAGCATTTT
NA,TRBJ2-3,TRBV11-2,TRBD2,CASDLWGRASDTQYF,TGTGCCAGCGATTTATGGGGGAGGGCCTCAGATACGCAGTATTTT
NA,TRBJ1-5,TRBV28,TRBD1,CASSTPGQPNQPQHF,TGTGCCAGCAGTACTCCGGGACAGCCCAATCAGCCCCAGCATTTT
once,TRBJ1-5,TRBV6-5,TRBD1,CASSLLQGNNQPQHF,TGTGCCAGCAGTCTCCTACAGGGGAACAATCAGCCCCAGCATTTT
NA,TRBJ2-7,TRBV6-2/TRBV6-3,TRBD2,CASSYSLGTSVTEQYF,TGTGCCAGCAGTTACAGTTTGGGGACTAGTGTAACCGAGCAGTACTTC
many,TRBJ1-1,TRBV5-4,NA,CATANFQGTEAFF,TGTGCCACCGCGAACTTCCAGGGAACTGAAGCTTTCTTT
few,TRBJ1-2,TRBV11-2,NA,CASSLNGYTF,TGTGCCAGCAGCCTTAATGGCTACACCTTC
NA,TRBJ1-2,TRBV7-8,TRBD1,CASSPDRGFGYTF,TGTGCCAGCAGCCCGGACAGGGGGTTTGGCTACACCTTC
NA,TRBJ2-1,TRBV3-1/TRBV3-2,NA,CASSQGLALSAYNEQFF,TGTGCCAGCAGCCAAGGGTTAGCCCTATCGGCCTACAATGAGCAGTTCTTC